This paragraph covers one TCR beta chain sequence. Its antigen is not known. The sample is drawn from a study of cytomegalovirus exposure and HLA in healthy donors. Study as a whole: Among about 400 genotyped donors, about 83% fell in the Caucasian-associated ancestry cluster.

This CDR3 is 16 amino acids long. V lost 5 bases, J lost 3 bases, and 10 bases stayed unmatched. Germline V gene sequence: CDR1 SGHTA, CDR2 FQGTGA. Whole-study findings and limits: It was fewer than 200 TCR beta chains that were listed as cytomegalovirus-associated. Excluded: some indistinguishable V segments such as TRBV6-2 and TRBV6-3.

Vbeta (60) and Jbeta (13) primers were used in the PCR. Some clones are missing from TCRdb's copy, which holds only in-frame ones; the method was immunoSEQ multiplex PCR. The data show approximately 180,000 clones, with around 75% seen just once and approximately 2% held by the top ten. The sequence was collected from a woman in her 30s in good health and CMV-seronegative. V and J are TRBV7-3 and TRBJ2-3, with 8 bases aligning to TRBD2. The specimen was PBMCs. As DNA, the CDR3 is TGTGCCAGCAGCCCAACTCGAGGCGGGAGGACAGATACGCAGTATTTT. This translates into CASSPTRGGRTDTQYF.